This entry lists 19 T cell receptor beta chains sequenced from one sample in a study of radiotherapy plus CTLA-4 blockade in lung cancer (dated by TCRdb to about 2018). Library generation was performed with the immunoSEQ multiplex PCR assay. Here the immuneACCESS table is served through TCRdb, limited to in-frame sequences with V and J called. Missing clones are a known gap in these copies; in checked studies unresolved V genes cover under half, and the rest lacks a known reason. The sample records some 73,000 clones, roughly four fifths of which are singletons. Roughly 9.8% of the sample rests with the top ten. The material was peripheral blood, obtained from a patient treated with radiotherapy plus ipilimumab. The receptors stem from a human donor with non-small cell lung cancer whose response to radiotherapy plus ipilimumab could not be evaluated.

The rearrangement joins TRBV6-5 to TRBJ1-3; a possible D gene is TRBD1 (5 bases). V lost 2 bases and J lost 4, with 12 bases in between. The CDR3 has 15 amino acids. Per germline, CDR1 MNHEY and CDR2 SVGAGI. Here the CDR3 reads CASSYAGHGGNTIYF. As DNA, the CDR3 is TGTGCCAGCAGTTACGCAGGGCACGGCGGAAACACCATATATTTT.

This sequence joins TRBV4-1 and TRBJ2-1, with TRBD2 identical over 9 bases. V lost 0 bases and J lost 10; bases outside the gene matches: 7. CDR1 and CDR2 (germline): MGHRA, YSYEKL. The CDR3 is 15 residues long. The CDR3 loop is CASSQDVVAGVEQFF. Here the CDR3 DNA reads TGCGCCAGCAGCCAAGACGTAGTAGCGGGGGTGGAGCAGTTCTTC.

This chain uses TRBV4-3 with TRBJ2-1; D possibly corresponds to TRBD2 (6 bases). This CDR3 has 15 residues. V lost 4 bases and J 1 base, leaving 11 bases between the germline ends. The germline CDR1 and CDR2 sequences are LGHNA and YSLEER. The DNA of the CDR3 is TGCGCCAGCAGCCTTATCGGGACTTCCTACAATGAGCAGTTCTTC. Its protein product is CASSLIGTSYNEQFF.

The chain links TRBV6-6 to TRBJ2-7; D unclear. Trimming stripped 6 bases from V and 4 bases from J, with 16 bases between. Germline V lookup: CDR1 MNHNY, CDR2 SVGAGI (reference sequence). This CDR3 contains 14 residues. CDR3 sequence: CASRAVAPTYEQYF. The CDR3 nucleotides read TGTGCCAGCAGGGCAGTAGCTCCGACGTACGAGCAGTACTTC.

The chain has TRBV5-4 and TRBJ2-1, with 9 bases identical to TRBD2. Germline V lookup: CDR1 SGHNT, CDR2 YYREEE (reference sequence). The V segment lost 6 bases and the J segment 9 bases; nucleotides outside the gene matches: 16. The CDR3 sequence is 16 residues long. CDR3 region: CASNIAGAPLVSEQFF. As DNA, the CDR3 is TGTGCCAGCAACATAGCGGGAGCTCCGCTTGTTAGTGAGCAGTTCTTC.

This CDR3 is CASSVVSQGNYGYTF. DNA for the CDR3: TGTGCCAGCAGCGTAGTCTCTCAGGGGAACTATGGCTACACCTTC. The rearrangement uses TRBV9 and TRBJ1-2; weak D call: TRBD1 (6 bases). Germline assignment: CDR1 SGDLS and CDR2 YYNGEE. V lost 0 bases, J lost 2 bases, and 11 bases lay in between. The CDR3 is made up of 15 amino acids.

The rearrangement uses TRBV15 and TRBJ1-4; unclear D gene. This CDR3 spans 16 amino acids. Germline values: CDR1 LNHNV, CDR2 YYDKDF (reference sequence). V was clipped by 1 base and J by 7 bases, with 16 bases between them. CDR3 sequence: CATSRGGSGVGEKLFF. DNA for the CDR3: TGTGCCACCAGCAGAGGAGGGTCCGGGGTTGGTGAAAAACTGTTTTTT.

The rearrangement uses TRBV7-9 and TRBJ2-7, with D possibly TRBD1 on 5 matching bases. Trimming pared 0 bases from V and 3 bases from J, leaving 18 bases between. This CDR3 is built from 17 residues. Germline CDR1 is SEHNR and CDR2 is FQNEAQ (reference sequence). The CDR3 is CASSLAGWGQGSYEQYF. The CDR3 DNA follows: TGTGCCAGCAGCTTAGCTGGATGGGGCCAAGGCAGCTACGAGCAGTACTTC.

The CDR3 spells CASSSFGQVYGYTF. The CDR3, as DNA: TGTGCCAGCAGTTCTTTCGGACAGGTCTATGGCTACACCTTC. The chain carries TRBV6-6 and TRBJ1-2; 7 bases agree with TRBD1. The V and J ends lost 4 bases and 4 bases, in that order; junction bases with no gene match: 6. There are 14 residues in the CDR3. Germline values: CDR1 MNHNY, CDR2 SVGAGI (reference sequence).

This clone has more than one count but fewer than ten. The rearrangement links TRBV4-1 to TRBJ2-1, with D possibly matching TRBD2 (5 bases). V dropped 4 bases and J dropped 9 bases, with 19 bases sitting between them. In germline, CDR1 is MGHRA, CDR2 YSYEKL. This CDR3 region has 15 residues. This chain's CDR3 is CASSPNPLVASEQFF. CDR3 nucleotide sequence: TGCGCCAGCAGCCCAAACCCACTAGTAGCTAGTGAGCAGTTCTTC.

This clone was observed once. The chain has TRBV7-8 and TRBJ2-7, with 10 bases matching TRBD1. The CDR3 spans 13 residues. Losses at the gene ends were 7 bases for V and 3 bases for J; bases not matched to a gene: 3. Germline V gene sequence: CDR1 SGHVS, CDR2 FQNEAQ. Here the CDR3 reads CASTRDRGYEQYF. In nucleotides, the CDR3 is TGTGCCAGCACCCGGGACAGGGGCTACGAGCAGTACTTC.

The chain is built from TRBV5-5 and TRBJ1-2; possibly TRBD1 for D (6 bases). V dropped 4 bases and J dropped 4 bases, with 29 bases sitting between them. This CDR3 region has 19 residues. Germline V gene lookup returns CDR1 SGHKS and CDR2 YYEKEE (reference sequence). The CDR3 region has the DNA TGTGCCAGCAGCCCCGGGATGAAGCGGGACAAGGGACGCCTCTATGGCTACACCTTC. Translation: CASSPGMKRDKGRLYGYTF.

The rearrangement links TRBV19 to TRBJ1-2; D ambiguous. The CDR3 covers 14 residues. CDR1 is LNHDA and CDR2 is SQIVND in the germline V gene (reference sequence). V shed 1 base and J shed 6 bases, with 12 bases lying between them. The CDR3, as DNA: TGTGCCAGTAGTATAGTCCATACCGAGGATGGCTACACCTTC. Encoded protein: CASSIVHTEDGYTF. The full variable domain, in which reference TRBV19 and TRBJ1-2 provide the parts outside the CDR3, is DGGITQSPKYLFRKEGQNVTLSCEQNLNHDAMYWYRQDPGQGLRLIYYSQIVNDFQKGDIAEGYSVSREKKESFPLTVTSAQKNPTAFYLCASSIVHTEDGYTFGSGTRLTVV.

This clone has a single count. The gene calls are TRBV2 and TRBJ2-6; 14 bases are a match to TRBD2. J gave up 4 bases and V 6 bases, and 11 bases lay outside the gene matches. The CDR3 totals 19 residues. Germline CDR1 is SNHLY and CDR2 is FYNNEI. CDR3 residues: CASRKSGLAGGAGANVLTF. The CDR3 nucleotides read TGTGCCAGCAGAAAATCTGGACTAGCGGGGGGCGCGGGGGCCAACGTCCTGACTTTC.

This chain links TRBV27 with TRBJ2-7, with TRBD2 matching 7 bases. Germline-derived CDR1 and CDR2 are MNHEY and SMNVEV (reference sequence). J was trimmed by 9 bases and V by 4 bases; bases with no gene match: 9. This CDR3 comprises 13 residues. The CDR3 loop is CASSSTGGVMQYF. For the CDR3, the DNA is TGTGCCAGCAGTTCAACGGGGGGAGTCATGCAGTACTTC.

The chain combines TRBV7-9 with TRBJ1-3, with D possibly matching TRBD1 (5 bases). The V and J ends lost 5 bases and 3 bases respectively, with 23 bases between them. Germline V lookup: CDR1 SEHNR, CDR2 FQNEAQ (reference sequence). This CDR3 comprises 18 residues. The CDR3 sequence is CASSPALAGEGGGNTIYF. DNA for the CDR3: TGTGCCAGCAGCCCCGCCCTAGCGGGGGAAGGTGGTGGAAACACCATATATTTT.

The rearrangement joins TRBV9 to TRBJ2-7, with a weak D call TRBD2 (5 bases). Per germline, CDR1 SGDLS and CDR2 YYNGEE. This CDR3 has 13 residues. Trimming took 2 bases from V and 0 from J, leaving 6 bases between them. CDR3 DNA sequence: TGTGCCAGCAGCGTGGGGAGCTCCTACGAGCAGTACTTC. It is translated as CASSVGSSYEQYF.

V usage is TRBV5-4 and J usage is TRBJ2-5, with 11 bases that match TRBD2. The CDR3 sequence is 16 residues long. Per germline, CDR1 SGHNT and CDR2 YYREEE (reference sequence). The trim removed 4 bases at V and 4 bases at J, leaving 9 bases unmatched. The CDR3 DNA reads TGTGCCAGCAGCCTTAAACTAGCGGGAGTCGGAGAGACCCAGTACTTC. As protein: CASSLKLAGVGETQYF.

The gene calls are TRBV2 and TRBJ2-3, with D perhaps TRBD2 (5 bases). The CDR3 has 14 residues. V lost 4 bases and J lost 5, with 13 bases in between. Germline loops: CDR1 SNHLY, CDR2 FYNNEI. CDR3 coding DNA: TGTGCCAGCAGTGGACTCAATCGGGGAGATACGCAGTATTTT. This gives the protein CASSGLNRGDTQYF.